The rows below give T cell receptor beta chains drawn from one sample of a study of blood T cell repertoires in COVID-19. The table came from immunoSEQ multiplex PCR; TCRdb's copy has only in-frame clones and leaves some out. Of fewer than 350,000 clones in the sample, 75% to 95% were seen once. Specimen: peripheral blood. Source of these receptors: a woman in her 30s with COVID-19, enrolled during active disease. The CDR3 runs from the conserved cysteine through the conserved F or W. A D gene is named only where the DNA matches it firmly. Rows may omit the clone size; those that give it use once, few, many or a size class.

d_gene,abundance,v_gene,j_gene,CDR3aa,CDR3nt
TRBD2,few,TRBV29-1,TRBJ2-7,CSVGTSEQYF,TGCAGCGTTGGGACTAGCGAGCAGTACTTC
.,.,TRBV5-1,TRBJ2-6,CASSLWGGQSSGANVLTF,TGCGCCAGCAGCTTGTGGGGGGGCCAGAGCTCTGGGGCCAACGTCCTGACTTTC
TRBD1,.,TRBV13,TRBJ1-2,CASSLGLGQGAVLSGYTF,TGTGCCAGCAGCTTAGGCCTGGGACAGGGGGCGGTCTTGAGTGGCTACACCTTC
TRBD2,.,TRBV9,TRBJ2-7,CASSVGLAGDSPEQYF,TGTGCCAGCAGCGTAGGACTAGCGGGAGATAGTCCCGAGCAGTACTTC
.,once,TRBV27,TRBJ1-6,CASSPTVRRNSPLHF,TGTGCCAGCAGTCCTACAGTCCGGCGTAATTCACCCCTCCACTTT
TRBD2,once,TRBV4-3,TRBJ2-7,CASSQELLADSYEQYF,TGCGCCAGCAGCCAAGAGCTTCTAGCGGACTCCTACGAGCAGTACTTC
TRBD2,.,TRBV7-2,TRBJ2-7,CASHAAGGPHEQYF,TGTGCCAGCCACGCGGCGGGAGGGCCCCACGAGCAGTACTTC
.,.,TRBV27,TRBJ2-3,CASSSPRAPEGNTQYF,TGTGCCAGCAGTTCCCCCCGGGCTCCTGAGGGAAATACGCAGTATTTT
TRBD2,.,TRBV4-1,TRBJ2-5,CASSQDREASGSVETQYF,TGCGCCAGCAGCCAAGATAGGGAGGCTAGCGGGAGCGTAGAGACCCAGTACTTC
.,.,TRBV2,TRBJ2-7,CASSEYMNEQYF,TGTGCCAGCAGTGAATACATGAACGAGCAGTACTTC
.,.,TRBV11-2,TRBJ2-6,CASSSQVGGRSSGANVLTF,TGTGCCAGCAGCTCCCAGGTAGGGGGAAGGAGCTCTGGGGCCAACGTCCTGACTTTC
TRBD1,.,TRBV7-2,TRBJ2-6,CASSLPGGGGANVLTF,TGTGCCAGCAGCTTACCAGGGGGCGGTGGGGCCAACGTCCTGACTTTC
TRBD1,.,TRBV13,TRBJ2-3,CASSKGARTQYF,TGTGCCAGCAGCAAGGGGGCGCGCACGCAGTATTTT
.,.,TRBV18,TRBJ2-7,CASSPEQGTRYEQYF,TGTGCCAGCTCACCGGAACAGGGTACTCGATACGAGCAGTACTTC
.,.,TRBV28,TRBJ1-5,CASSPTPHGGQPQHF,TGTGCCAGCAGTCCTACCCCACACGGGGGTCAGCCCCAGCATTTT